The present T cell receptor beta chain was sequenced within a study of cytomegalovirus exposure and HLA in healthy donors. It was with 60 Vbeta and 13 Jbeta primers that the PCR ran. Here immunoSEQ multiplex PCR was the method, and the copy in TCRdb shows in-frame clones only, minus some. The table includes 130,000 or so clones, about three fifths detected once. The sequence came from a male donor in good health and CMV-seronegative. Sequencing input: PBMCs.

CDR3 protein: CASSMGGRVADTQYF. In nucleotides, the CDR3 is TGTGCCAGTAGTATGGGGGGGCGGGTTGCAGATACGCAGTATTTT. The V call is TRBV19, the J call TRBJ2-3; tentatively, D is TRBD2 (7 bases). Germline V CDR1 and CDR2: LNHDA, SQIVND (reference sequence). CDR3 length: 15 residues. Trimming took off 3 bases at V and 4 bases at J, with 14 bases between the two ends.